This TCR beta chain stems from a study of control samples from healthy donors and cancer patients. Using immunoSEQ multiplex PCR, the repertoire was profiled, and TCRdb retains in-frame clones only, with some absent. The data show under 30,000 clones, about 90% seen once. Germline V gene sequence: CDR1 SGHNT, CDR2 YYREEE (reference sequence). The ends were cut back, 1 base at V and 7 bases at J, with 12 bases in the middle. This CDR3 contains 14 residues. The sequence was obtained from a female donor with melanoma. The material sequenced was formalin-fixed, paraffin-embedded tissue. The chain combines TRBV5-4 with TRBJ1-5; D might be TRBD1 (6 bases). CDR3 nucleotide sequence: TGTGCCAGCAGCTTGCCAGGGGTGGACCAGCCCCAGCATTTT. It is translated as CASSLPGVDQPQHF. Complete variable domain (other parts from reference TRBV5-4 and TRBJ1-5): ETGVTQSPTHLIKTRGQQVTLRCSSQSGHNTVSWYQQALGQGPQFIFQYYREEENGRGNFPPRFSGLQFPNYSSELNVNALELDDSALYLCASSLPGVDQPQHFGDGTRLSIL.